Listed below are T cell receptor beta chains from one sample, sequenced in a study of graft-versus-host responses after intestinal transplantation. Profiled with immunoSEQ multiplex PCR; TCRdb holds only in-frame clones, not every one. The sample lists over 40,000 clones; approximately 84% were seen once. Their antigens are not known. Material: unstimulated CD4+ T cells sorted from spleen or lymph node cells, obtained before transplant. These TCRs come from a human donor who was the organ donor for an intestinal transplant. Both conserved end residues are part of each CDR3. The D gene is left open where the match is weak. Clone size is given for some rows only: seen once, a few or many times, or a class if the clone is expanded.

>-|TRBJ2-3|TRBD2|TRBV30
TGTGCCTGGAGTGTAGCGGGAGGCACAGATACGCAGTATTTT
CAWSVAGGTDTQYF
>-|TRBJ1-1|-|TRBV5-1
TGCGCCAGCAGCTTGGAACGGGGAAAAGGGACTGAAGCTTTCTTT
CASSLERGKGTEAFF
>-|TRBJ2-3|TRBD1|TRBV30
TGTGCCTGGAGTGTACCTTGGACAGGGGATCGGGATACGCAGTATTTT
CAWSVPWTGDRDTQYF
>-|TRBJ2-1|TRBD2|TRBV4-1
TGCGCCAGCAGCCAATTCGCCTCGGGGGGGAGCTCCTACAATGAGCAGTTCTTC
CASSQFASGGSSYNEQFF
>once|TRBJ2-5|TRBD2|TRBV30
TGTGCCTGGGGTCTAGCGGGGGCTAGGCAAGAGACCCAGTACTTC
CAWGLAGARQETQYF
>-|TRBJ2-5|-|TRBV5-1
TGCGCCACCGGGCCCGCTGGGCAAGAGACCCAGTACTTC
CATGPAGQETQYF
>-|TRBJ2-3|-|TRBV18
TGTGCCAGCTCACCTCTGTCCATTCTGACAGGCACAGATACGCAGTATTTT
CASSPLSILTGTDTQYF
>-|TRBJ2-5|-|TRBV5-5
TGTGCCAGCAGCTTTGGTAATGGGGTACGACAAGAGACCCAGTACTTC
CASSFGNGVRQETQYF
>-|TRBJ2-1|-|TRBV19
TGTGCCAGCTCTCCGCTTACCTACAATGAGCAGTTCTTC
CASSPLTYNEQFF
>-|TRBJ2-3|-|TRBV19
TGTGCCAGTACCCCTAGAGGAGGGGTTAGGTCGTATTTT
CASTPRGGVRSYF
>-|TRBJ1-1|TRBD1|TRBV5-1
TGCGCCAGCAGGAGAGAGACAGGGTCCATGAACACTGAAGCTTTCTTT
CASRRETGSMNTEAFF
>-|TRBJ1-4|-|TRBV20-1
TGCAGTCCACAGGTTCGGGAAAAACTGTTTTTT
CSPQVREKLFF
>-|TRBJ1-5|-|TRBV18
TGTGCCAGCTCACCACCGCCGGGATTCGGGCAGCCCCAGCATTTT
CASSPPPGFGQPQHF
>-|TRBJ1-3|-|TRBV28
TGTGCCAGCAGTCAAACTACGTGGGGGCTGGCTGGGTCTGGAAACACCATATATTTT
CASSQTTWGLAGSGNTIYF
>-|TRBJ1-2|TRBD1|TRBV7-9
TGTGCCAGCAGCTCCCGGGACAGAGGTGGCTACACCTTC
CASSSRDRGGYTF
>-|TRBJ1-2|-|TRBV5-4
TGTGCCAGCAGCTTTGCCCATGGCTACACCTTC
CASSFAHGYTF
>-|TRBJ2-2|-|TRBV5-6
TGTGCCAGCAGCTTGGGACTCCACGGGGAGCTGTTTTTT
CASSLGLHGELFF
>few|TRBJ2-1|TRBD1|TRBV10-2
TGCGCCAGCAAATCCCTTGGACAGGGGGCGCGGGAGCAGTTCTTC
CASKSLGQGAREQFF
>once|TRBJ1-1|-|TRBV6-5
TGTGCCAGCTCGGTTCGGAGGAACACTGAAGCTTTCTTT
CASSVRRNTEAFF
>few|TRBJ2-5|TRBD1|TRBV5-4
TGTGCCAGCAGCCCGTGGACAGGACAAGAGACCCAGTACTTC
CASSPWTGQETQYF
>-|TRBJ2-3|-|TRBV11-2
TGTGCCAGCAGCTTTACTAGCAGCACAGATACGCAGTATTTT
CASSFTSSTDTQYF
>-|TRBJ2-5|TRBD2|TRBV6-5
TGTGCCAGCAAGTCTAGCGGGGTAGAGACCCAGTACTTC
CASKSSGVETQYF
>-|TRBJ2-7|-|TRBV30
TGTGCCTGGAGTGTAAGTCAGCGAACCTACGAGCAGTACTTC
CAWSVSQRTYEQYF
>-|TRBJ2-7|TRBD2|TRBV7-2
TGTGCCAGCAGCCCCCTTGGTAGCGGGGGGCACGAGCAGTACTTC
CASSPLGSGGHEQYF
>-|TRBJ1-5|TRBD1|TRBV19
TGTGCCAGTAGACCGGGACAGGTTTATAGCAATCAGCCCCAGCATTTT
CASRPGQVYSNQPQHF
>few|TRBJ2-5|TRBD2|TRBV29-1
TGCAGCGCCGGAGGACTAGCCAACCCTCAACGGACCCAGTACTTC
CSAGGLANPQRTQYF
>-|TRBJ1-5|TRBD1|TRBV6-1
TGTGCCAGCAGTCCGGGACAGAATAGCAATCAGCCCCAGCATTTT
CASSPGQNSNQPQHF
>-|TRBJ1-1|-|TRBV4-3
TGCGCCAGCAGCCAAGATCAGGTCCTGAACACTGAAGCTTTCTTT
CASSQDQVLNTEAFF
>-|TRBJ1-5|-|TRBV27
TGTGCCAGCAGTTTATATCAGGGACCGACTAGCAATCAGCCCCAGCATTTT
CASSLYQGPTSNQPQHF
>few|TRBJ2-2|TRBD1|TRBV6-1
TGTGCCAGCAGTCCACCGGGACAGGGGGCCGGGGAGCTGTTTTTT
CASSPPGQGAGELFF